This TCR beta chain originates from a study of graft-versus-host responses after intestinal transplantation. Turning to the study itself: Among the recipients, all got anti-thymocyte globulin induction and then tacrolimus and steroids for two to four years.

Study-level points and caveats: Recipient marrow harbored GvH clones, some of which surfaced first in ileum or blood. Peak levels of circulating GvH clones tracked with early post-transplant HvG declines. Allografts of one patient group, those with graft-donor T cell macrochimerism, had high graft-versus-host to host-versus-graft clonal ratios.

TCRdb's table, derived via immunoSEQ multiplex PCR, lists solely in-frame clones and lacks some. The sample holds 75,000 to 100,000 clones, about 94% seen once. On this clone itself: The target antigen is unknown.

Germline CDR1 is MNHEY and CDR2 is SVGAGI. This CDR3 region has 15 residues. Between the trimmed V and J ends, which lost 0 bases and 6 bases, there was a span of 13 bases. The V gene is TRBV6-5, the J gene TRBJ2-3, with TRBD1 as a possible D gene (6 bases). The sequence was obtained from a human donor who received an intestinal transplant. Specimen: unstimulated CD4+ T cells sorted from spleen or lymph node cells, collected before intestinal transplant. The CDR3 coding sequence is TGTGCCAGCAGTTACTCGGGTCAGGGGTGGGATACGCAGTATTTT. It specifies CASSYSGQGWDTQYF.